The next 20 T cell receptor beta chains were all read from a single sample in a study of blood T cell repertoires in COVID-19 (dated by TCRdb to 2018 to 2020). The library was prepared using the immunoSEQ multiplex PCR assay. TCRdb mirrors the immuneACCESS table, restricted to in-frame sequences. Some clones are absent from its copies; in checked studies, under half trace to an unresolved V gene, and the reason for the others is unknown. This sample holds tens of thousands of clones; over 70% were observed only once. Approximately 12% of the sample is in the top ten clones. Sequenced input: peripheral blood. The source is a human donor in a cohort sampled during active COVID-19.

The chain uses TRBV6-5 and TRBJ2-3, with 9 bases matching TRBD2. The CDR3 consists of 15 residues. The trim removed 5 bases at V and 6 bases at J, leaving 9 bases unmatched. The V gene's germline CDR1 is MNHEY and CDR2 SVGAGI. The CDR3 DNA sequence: TGTGCCAGCAGTAGAAAGCGGGGGGCCCGGGATACGCAGTATTTT. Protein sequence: CASSRKRGARDTQYF.

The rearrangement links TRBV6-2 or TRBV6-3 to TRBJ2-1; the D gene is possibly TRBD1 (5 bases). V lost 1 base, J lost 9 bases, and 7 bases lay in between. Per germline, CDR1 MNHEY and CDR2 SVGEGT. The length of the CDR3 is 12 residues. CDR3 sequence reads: CASSYWGVEQFF. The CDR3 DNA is TGTGCCAGCAGTTACTGGGGCGTTGAGCAGTTCTTC.

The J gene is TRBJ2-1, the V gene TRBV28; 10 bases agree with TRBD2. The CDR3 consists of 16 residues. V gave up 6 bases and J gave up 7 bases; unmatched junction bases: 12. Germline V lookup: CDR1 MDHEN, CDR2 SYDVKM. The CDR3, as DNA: TGTGCCAGCAGATCAAAAGCTAGCGGGAGAGAGAATGAGCAGTTCTTC. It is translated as CASRSKASGRENEQFF.

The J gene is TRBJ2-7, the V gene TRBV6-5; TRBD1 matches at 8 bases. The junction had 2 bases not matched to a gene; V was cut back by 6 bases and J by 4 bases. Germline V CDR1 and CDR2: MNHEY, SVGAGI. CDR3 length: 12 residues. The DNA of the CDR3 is TGTGCCAGCAGACAGGGGGATTACGAGCAGTACGTC. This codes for CASRQGDYEQYV.

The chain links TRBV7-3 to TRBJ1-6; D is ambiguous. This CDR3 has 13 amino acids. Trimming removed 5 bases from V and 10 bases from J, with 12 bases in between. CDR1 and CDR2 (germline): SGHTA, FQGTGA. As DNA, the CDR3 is TGTGCCAGCAGCCCAGGCGTTTCGTCACCCCTCCACTTT. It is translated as CASSPGVSSPLHF. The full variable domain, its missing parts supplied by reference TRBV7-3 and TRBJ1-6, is GAGVSQTPSNKVTEKGKYVELRCDPISGHTALYWYRQSLGQGPEFLIYFQGTGAADDSGLPNDRFFAVRPEGSVSTLKIQRTERGDSAVYLCASSPGVSSPLHFGNGTRLTVT.

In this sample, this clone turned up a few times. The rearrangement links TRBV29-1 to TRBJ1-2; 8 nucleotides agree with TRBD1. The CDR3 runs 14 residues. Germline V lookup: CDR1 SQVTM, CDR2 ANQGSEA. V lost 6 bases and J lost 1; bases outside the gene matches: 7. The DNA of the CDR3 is TGCAGCGTCCCGGGACAGGCCCGTAACTATGGCTACACCTTC. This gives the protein CSVPGQARNYGYTF.

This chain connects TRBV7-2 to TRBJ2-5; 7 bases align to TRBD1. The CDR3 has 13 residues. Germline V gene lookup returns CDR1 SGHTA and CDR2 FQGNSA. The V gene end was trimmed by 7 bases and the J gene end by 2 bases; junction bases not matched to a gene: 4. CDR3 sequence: CASTKGQQETQYF. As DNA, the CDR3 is TGTGCCAGCACCAAGGGACAGCAAGAGACCCAGTACTTC.

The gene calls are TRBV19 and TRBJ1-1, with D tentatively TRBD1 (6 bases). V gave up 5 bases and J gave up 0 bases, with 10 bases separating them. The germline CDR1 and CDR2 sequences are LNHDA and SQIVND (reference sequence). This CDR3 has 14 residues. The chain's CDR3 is CASSLYRVNTEAFF. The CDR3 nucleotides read TGTGCCAGTAGTCTATACAGGGTGAACACTGAAGCTTTCTTT.

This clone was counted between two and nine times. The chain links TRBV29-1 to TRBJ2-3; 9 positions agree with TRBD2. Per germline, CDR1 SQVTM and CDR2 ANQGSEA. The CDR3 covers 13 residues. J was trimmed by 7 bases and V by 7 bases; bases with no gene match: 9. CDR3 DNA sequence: TGCAGCGCGAGGGGGACTAGCCCCCATACGCAGTATTTT. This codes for CSARGTSPHTQYF.

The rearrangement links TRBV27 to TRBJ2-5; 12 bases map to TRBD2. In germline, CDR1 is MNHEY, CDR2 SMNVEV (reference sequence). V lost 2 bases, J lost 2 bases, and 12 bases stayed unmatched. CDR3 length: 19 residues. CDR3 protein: CASSLKAPAGTSGQETQYF. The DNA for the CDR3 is TGTGCCAGCAGTTTAAAAGCGCCGGCCGGGACTAGCGGGCAAGAGACCCAGTACTTC.

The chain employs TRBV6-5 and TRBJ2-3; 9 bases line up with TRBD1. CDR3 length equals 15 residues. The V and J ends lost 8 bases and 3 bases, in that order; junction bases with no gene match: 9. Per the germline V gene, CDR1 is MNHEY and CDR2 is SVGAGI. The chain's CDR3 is CASGGNRGRTDTQYF. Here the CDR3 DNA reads TGTGCCAGCGGCGGCAACAGGGGGCGAACAGATACGCAGTATTTT.

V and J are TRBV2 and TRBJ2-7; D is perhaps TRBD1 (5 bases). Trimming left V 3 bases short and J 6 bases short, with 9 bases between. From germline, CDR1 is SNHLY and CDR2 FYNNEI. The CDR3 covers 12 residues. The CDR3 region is CASSDRAVEQYF. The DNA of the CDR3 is TGTGCCAGCAGTGACAGGGCGGTCGAGCAGTACTTC.

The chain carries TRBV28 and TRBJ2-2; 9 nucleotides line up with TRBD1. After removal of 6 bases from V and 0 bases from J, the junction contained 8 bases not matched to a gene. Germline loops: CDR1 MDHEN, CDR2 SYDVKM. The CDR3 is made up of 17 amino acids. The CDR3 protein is CASRRATGGANTGELFF. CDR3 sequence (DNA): TGTGCCAGCAGACGAGCAACAGGGGGCGCGAACACCGGGGAGCTGTTTTTT.

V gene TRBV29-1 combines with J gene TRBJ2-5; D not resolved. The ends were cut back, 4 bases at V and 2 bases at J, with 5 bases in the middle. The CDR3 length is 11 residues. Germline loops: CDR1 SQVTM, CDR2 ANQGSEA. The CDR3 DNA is TGCAGCGTTGGGCAGCAAGAGACCCAGTACTTC. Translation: CSVGQQETQYF.

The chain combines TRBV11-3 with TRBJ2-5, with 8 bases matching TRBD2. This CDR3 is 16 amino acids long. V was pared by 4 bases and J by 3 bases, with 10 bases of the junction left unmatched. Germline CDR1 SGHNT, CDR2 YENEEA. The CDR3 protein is CASSSPPGLEEETQYF. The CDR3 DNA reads TGTGCCAGCAGCTCGCCTCCGGGACTAGAGGAAGAGACCCAGTACTTC.

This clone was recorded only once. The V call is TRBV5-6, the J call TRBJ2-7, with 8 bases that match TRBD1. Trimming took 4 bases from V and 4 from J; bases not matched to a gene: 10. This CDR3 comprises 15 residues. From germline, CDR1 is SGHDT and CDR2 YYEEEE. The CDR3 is CASSRLDRVAYEQYF. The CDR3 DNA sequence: TGTGCCAGCAGCCGACTGGACAGGGTGGCGTACGAGCAGTACTTC.

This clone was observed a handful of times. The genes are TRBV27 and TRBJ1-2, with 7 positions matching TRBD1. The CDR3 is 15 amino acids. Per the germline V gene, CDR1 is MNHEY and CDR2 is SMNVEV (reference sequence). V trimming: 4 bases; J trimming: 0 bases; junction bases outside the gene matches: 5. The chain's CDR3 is CASSYRGNANYGYTF. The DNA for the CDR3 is TGTGCCAGCAGTTACAGGGGTAATGCTAACTATGGCTACACCTTC.

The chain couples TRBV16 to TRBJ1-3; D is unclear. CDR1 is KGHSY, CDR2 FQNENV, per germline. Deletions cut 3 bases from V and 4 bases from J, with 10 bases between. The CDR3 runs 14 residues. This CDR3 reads CASSQRPFGNTIYF. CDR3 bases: TGTGCCAGCAGCCAGCGTCCGTTCGGAAACACCATATATTTT.

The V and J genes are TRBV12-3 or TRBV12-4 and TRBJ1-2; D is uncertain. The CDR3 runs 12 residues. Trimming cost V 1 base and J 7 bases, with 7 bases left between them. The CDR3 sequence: CASSLGAGGYTF. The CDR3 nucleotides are TGTGCCAGCAGTTTAGGGGCGGGTGGCTACACCTTC.

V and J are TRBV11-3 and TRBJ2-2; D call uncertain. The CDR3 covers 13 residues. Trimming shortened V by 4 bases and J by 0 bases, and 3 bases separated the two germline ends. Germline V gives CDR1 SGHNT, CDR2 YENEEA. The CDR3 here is CASSSTNTGELFF. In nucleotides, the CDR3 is TGTGCCAGCAGCTCAACGAACACCGGGGAGCTGTTTTTT.